Shown below are 6 T cell receptor beta chains from a single sample sequenced in a study of blood T cell repertoires in COVID-19. The table came from immunoSEQ multiplex PCR; TCRdb's copy has only in-frame clones and leaves some out. This table holds about 130,000 clones, approximately 85% found once. Sequencing was done on a sample of peripheral blood. Receptor source: a woman of 80 years or more with COVID-19, enrolled during active disease.

The chain is built from TRBV19 and TRBJ2-5; TRBD1 agrees at 7 bases. There are 14 residues in the CDR3. Germline V gene data show CDR1 as LNHDA and CDR2 as SQIVND (reference sequence). V gave up 2 bases and J gave up 5 bases; unmatched junction bases: 5. CDR3 bases: TGTGCCAGTAGTATATCAGGGGGTATCGAGACCCAGTACTTC. This encodes CASSISGGIETQYF.

Only a few counts were recorded for this clone. The DNA for the CDR3 is TGCGCCAGCAGCTCGACCGGGACTAGCGGGAACGAGCAGTACTTC. It encodes CASSSTGTSGNEQYF. The chain combines TRBV5-1 with TRBJ2-7; 13 bases fit TRBD2. Germline V lookup: CDR1 SGHRS, CDR2 YFSETQ. This CDR3 region has 15 residues. J was trimmed by 5 bases and V by 3 bases; bases with no gene match: 5.

Ten or more counts support this clone. V gene TRBV7-2 combines with J gene TRBJ2-7; no clear D gene. V gave up 0 bases and J gave up 0 bases, with 9 bases separating them. Germline V CDR1 and CDR2: SGHTA, FQGNSA. The CDR3 covers 15 residues. CDR3 in amino acids: CASSLAGSRSYEQYF. In DNA, the CDR3 is TGTGCCAGCAGCTTAGCGGGCAGCCGCTCCTACGAGCAGTACTTC.

For this clone: An end of the junction does not agree with germline; a read error may underlie this. The chain carries TRBV3-1 (or the pseudogene TRBV3-2) and TRBJ2-7; D may be TRBD2 (5 bases). CDR1 and CDR2 (germline): LGHDT, YNNKEL (reference sequence). The CDR3 spans 13 residues. This chain's CDR3 is CAGSQELVYEQYF. The CDR3 DNA follows: TGTGCCGGCAGCCAAGAACTAGTTTACGAGCAGTACTTC.

This chain uses TRBV19 with TRBJ2-7, with TRBD2 matching 11 bases. The CDR3 consists of 16 residues. Germline assignment: CDR1 LNHDA and CDR2 SQIVND (reference sequence). Trimming took 4 bases from V and 2 from J; bases not matched to a gene: 7. The CDR3 loop reads CASSTDGTSGTYEQYF. Written as DNA, the CDR3 is TGTGCCAGTAGTACCGACGGGACTAGCGGAACCTACGAGCAGTACTTC. The entire variable domain, with the rest obtained from reference TRBV19 and TRBJ2-7, is as follows: DGGITQSPKYLFRKEGQNVTLSCEQNLNHDAMYWYRQDPGQGLRLIYYSQIVNDFQKGDIAEGYSVSREKKESFPLTVTSAQKNPTAFYLCASSTDGTSGTYEQYFGPGTRLTVT.

The rearrangement links TRBV5-4 to TRBJ1-3, with a weak D call TRBD1 (6 bases). Germline CDR1 reads SGHNT; CDR2 reads YYREEE (reference sequence). This CDR3 region has 14 residues. The V and J ends lost 0 bases and 3 bases respectively, with 7 bases between them. The CDR3 spells CASSLGGGGNTIYF. The CDR3 coding sequence is TGTGCCAGCAGCTTGGGAGGGGGTGGAAACACCATATATTTT.